This is a list of T cell receptor beta chains from one sample in a study of the immune and genomic landscape of osteosarcoma. Method: immunoSEQ multiplex PCR; TCRdb's copy keeps in-frame clones and lacks some. The data hold several hundred clones, with roughly three quarters observed a single time. The sample comprised metastatic tumor tissue from the chest wall. The receptors derive from a woman younger than 30 with osteosarcoma. CDR3s include the opening cysteine and the closing phenylalanine or tryptophan. A D gene is named only where the DNA matches it firmly. A clone size is listed for some rows: how often the clone was seen (once, few, many), or a class if it is expanded.

TRBV6-4	TRBJ2-2	-	-	TGTGCCAGCGCCAGGGACGACACCGGGGAGCTGTTTTTT	CASARDDTGELFF
TRBV15	TRBJ2-3	-	-	TGTGCCACCAGCAGAACAACAGGGAGGATTGATACGCAGTATTTT	CATSRTTGRIDTQYF
TRBV7-6	TRBJ1-1	-	-	TGTGCCAGCAGCTTACAAGGGGGGAGGAACACTGAAGCTTTCTTT	CASSLQGGRNTEAFF
TRBV9	TRBJ1-5	-	-	TGTGCCAGCAGCAACGGGGATATCAATCAGCCCCAGCATTTT	CASSNGDINQPQHF
TRBV4-1	TRBJ2-3	-	-	TGCGCCAGCAGCCAAGATAAAACAGACCATGACACAGATACGCAGTATTTT	CASSQDKTDHDTDTQYF
TRBV7-8	TRBJ2-7	hyperexpanded	-	TGTGCCAGCAGCCCTACCCCCGGGTCCGCCTACGAGCAGTACTTC	CASSPTPGSAYEQYF
TRBV5-4	TRBJ2-3	-	TRBD2	TGTGCCAGCAGCTTCCTCCTAGCGGGGGGGCCAACAGATACGCAGTATTTT	CASSFLLAGGPTDTQYF
TRBV11-2	TRBJ1-2	-	TRBD1	TGTGCCAGCAGCCTGGGACAGGGGGCGTTGAATGGCTACACCTTC	CASSLGQGALNGYTF
TRBV11-2	TRBJ1-5	-	-	TGTGCCAGCAGCCCCTCGGGGGAGGGCAATCAGCCCCAGCATTTT	CASSPSGEGNQPQHF
TRBV7-9	TRBJ1-3	-	-	TGTGCCAGCAGCTTGGACGAGAGGGACACCATATATTTT	CASSLDERDTIYF
TRBV4-1	TRBJ1-4	-	-	TGCGCCAGCAGCCAAGGGGGGACATTACTGAATGAAAAACTGTTTTTT	CASSQGGTLLNEKLFF
TRBV10-3	TRBJ2-7	-	-	TGTGCCATCAGGAGGGTGGGGTCCTACGAGCAGTACTTC	CAIRRVGSYEQYF
TRBV6-1	TRBJ2-7	-	-	TGTGCCAGCAGTGAAGCGCAGTATGGGGGTTTGGGGTACGAGCAGTACTTC	CASSEAQYGGLGYEQYF
TRBV28	TRBJ1-4	once	-	TGTGCCAGCAGCAGGGACGTGGCGGTGGGAGAAAAACTGTTTTTT	CASSRDVAVGEKLFF
TRBV7-9	TRBJ1-2	-	-	TGTGCCAGCAGCTCTGAATTTTATGGCTACACCTTC	CASSSEFYGYTF
TRBV19	TRBJ2-1	-	TRBD2	TGTGCCAGTAGTATACTAGCGGGAGCATATGAGCAGTTCTTC	CASSILAGAYEQFF
TRBV15	TRBJ1-2	-	TRBD1	TGTGCCACCAGCGGGGCGGGGACAGGGGTTTATGGCTACACCTTC	CATSGAGTGVYGYTF
TRBV7-6	TRBJ2-1	-	-	TGTGCCAGCAGCTTAAGTGGGGGCGTCTACAATGAGCAGTTCTTC	CASSLSGGVYNEQFF
TRBV4-1	TRBJ2-6	-	-	TGCGCCAGCAGCCTGGCGGAAGGGACGGGGGCCAACGTCCTGACTTTC	CASSLAEGTGANVLTF
TRBV4-1	TRBJ2-3	-	TRBD2	TGCGCCAGCAGCCGAGGACTAGCGGTGAGGGATGCAGATACGCAGTATTTT	CASSRGLAVRDADTQYF
TRBV25-1	TRBJ1-2	-	-	TGTGCCAGCAGTGCCGGGACTAAGGGGTATGGCTACACCTTC	CASSAGTKGYGYTF
TRBV5-1	TRBJ1-2	-	-	TGCGCCAGCAGCTACCACCGGGCCGGAGAGTACACCTTC	CASSYHRAGEYTF
TRBV5-1	TRBJ1-5	-	-	TGCGCCAGCAGCTTGGAAGGGGCCGACAATCAGCCCCAGCATTTT	CASSLEGADNQPQHF
TRBV9	TRBJ2-3	-	TRBD2	TGTGCCAGCAGCGGCGGACTAGCGGGAGCTGGGGTCACAGATACGCAGTATTTT	CASSGGLAGAGVTDTQYF
TRBV9	TRBJ1-1	-	-	TGTGCCAGCAGCCCGAATACAGTGAACACTGAAGCTTTCTTT	CASSPNTVNTEAFF
TRBV28	TRBJ1-4	once	TRBD1	TGTGCCAGCAAGGAGAGTCGAGGGACAGAGGGGGAAAAACTGTTTTTT	CASKESRGTEGEKLFF
TRBV5-6	TRBJ1-2	-	-	TGTGCCAGCAGCTTGGACTCGGCGGGCTACACCTTC	CASSLDSAGYTF
TRBV10-3	TRBJ2-3	-	TRBD1	TGTGCCATCACGAAGACGGGACAGAACACAGATACGCAGTATTTT	CAITKTGQNTDTQYF
TRBV7-4	TRBJ2-7	few	-	TGTGCCAGCAGCCCTACCCCCGGGTCCGCCTACGAGCAGTACTTC	CASSPTPGSAYEQYF
TRBV10-3	TRBJ2-2	-	-	TGTGCCATCAGTGTGAGGGGGAGACGGAACACCGGGGAGCTGTTTTTT	CAISVRGRRNTGELFF
TRBV6-4	TRBJ2-1	-	TRBD2	TGTGCCAGCAGTGACTCCCCCGGGGGGGGTAGCAATGAGCAGTTCTTC	CASSDSPGGGSNEQFF
TRBV7-6	TRBJ2-1	-	TRBD2	TGTGCCAGCAGCTTAGTAGCGCCCCAAGCGGGAGGCCCCCAATGGCAGTTCTTC	CASSLVAPQAGGPQWQFF
TRBV18	TRBJ2-5	-	-	TGTGCCAGCTGGGAAGGACGGAAGGATAAAGAGACCCAGTACTTC	CASWEGRKDKETQYF